The clone carrying this TCR beta chain has a count of ten or more. Its specificity is unknown. The data originate from a study of T-cell reconstitution after alpha-beta-depleted transplantation in children. Preparing the TCRbeta library involved the use of unique molecular identifiers. TCRdb re-called the PCR reads through MiXCR, storing one row per CDR3 protein. The top ten hold approximately 13% of the sample, which has over 150,000 distinct CDR3 sequences, over 8.5% seen once. Study outcomes and limitations: Where some patients showed high TCRbeta diversity at day 60, it came from recipient T cells and thymic progenitors that had survived. As was reported, about two months after transplant, alpha-beta T cells came from several hundred expanded graft clones. Once a year had passed after transplant, T-cell counts and diversity came mostly from newly produced T cells.

V trimming: 0 bases; J trimming: 0 bases; junction bases outside the gene matches: 4. Germline assignment: CDR1 SGHRS and CDR2 YFSETQ. CDR3 size: 17 residues. The gene calls are TRBV5-1 and TRBJ2-1, with TRBD2 matching 9 bases. The sequence was obtained from a boy aged 2 to 9 with acute myeloid leukemia, due to receive a stem cell transplant. The input for sequencing was PBMCs, taken before TCRalphabeta/CD19-depleted stem cell transplant. CDR3 sequence (DNA): TGCGCCAGCAGCTTGGGACTAGCGGTGAGCTCCTACAATGAGCAGTTCTTC. Amino acid sequence: CASSLGLAVSSYNEQFF.